This TCR beta chain originates from a study of cytomegalovirus exposure and HLA in healthy donors. Whole-study findings and limits: Investigators reported some 150 TCR beta chains as tied to cytomegalovirus. Immune exposure information comprised only CMV serostatus. Most subjects' HLA-A and HLA-B alleles were reportedly predicted from TCR beta sequences.

About this clone: Its target is not known.

Primers included in the PCR were 60 Vbeta and 13 Jbeta primers. Method: immunoSEQ multiplex PCR; TCRdb's copy keeps in-frame clones and lacks some. The sample holds 120,000 to 150,000 clones, roughly 80% seen once. With 6 bases removed from V and 0 bases from J, the gap between germline ends came to 9 bases. The CDR3 is made up of 15 amino acids. The germline V gene encodes CDR1 MNHEY and CDR2 SMNVEV (reference sequence). What was sequenced was PBMCs. The gene calls are TRBV27 and TRBJ1-6; D gene uncertain. The sequence was collected from a woman aged 35 to 49 in good health and CMV-seropositive. The CDR3 is CASRELSSYNSPLHF. The CDR3 region has the DNA TGTGCCAGCAGAGAGCTGAGCTCCTATAATTCACCCCTCCACTTT.